This is a list of T cell receptor beta chains from one sample in a study of blood T cell repertoires in COVID-19. The assay was immunoSEQ multiplex PCR, and TCRdb's table has in-frame clones only and misses some. The sample includes approximately 300,000 clones, 85% of them seen just once. The sequencing input was PBMCs or T cells enriched from blood (not recorded which). The source is a woman younger than 45 who had been exposed to COVID-19. Both conserved end residues are part of each CDR3. A D gene is named only where the DNA matches it firmly. The size entry is marked missing in some rows and otherwise reads once, few, many or a size class.

clone_size d_call j_call v_call cdr3_nt cdr3_aa
NA NA TRBJ1-2 TRBV4-1 TGCGCCAGCAGCCAAGATTGGGGGCAGGACCTTTTCTATGGCTACACCTTC CASSQDWGQDLFYGYTF
NA NA TRBJ1-1 TRBV30 TGTGCCTATAACAGGGTCGACACTGAAGCTTTCTTT CAYNRVDTEAFF
NA NA TRBJ1-1 TRBV6-6 TGTGCCAGCAGTCCCTATCACGGCCAGGCGGGGAACACTGAAGCTTTCTTT CASSPYHGQAGNTEAFF
NA TRBD1 TRBJ1-2 TRBV19 TGTGCCAGTAAAGACCCGACAGGGCCGTTTCGCTATGGCTACACCTTC CASKDPTGPFRYGYTF
NA TRBD1 TRBJ1-1 TRBV9 TGTGCCAGCAGCCCAACAGGGGGGGACACTGAAGCTTTCTTT CASSPTGGDTEAFF
medium-sized NA TRBJ1-2 TRBV27 TGTGCCAGCAGTTTATCGTGGCAGTCCTCCTATGGCTACACCTTC CASSLSWQSSYGYTF
NA TRBD1 TRBJ1-1 TRBV7-9 TGTGCCAGCTCGGTTGCTGCGGGACAGAAGAACACTGAAGCTTTCTTT CASSVAAGQKNTEAFF
NA NA TRBJ1-6 TRBV9 TGTGCCAGCACCCCCGGAGACCGGGGATCACCCCTCCACTTT CASTPGDRGSPLHF
NA NA TRBJ2-7 TRBV12-3/TRBV12-4 TGTGCCAGCAGTTCACCCTTCGTCGGCGAGCAGTACTTC CASSSPFVGEQYF
NA TRBD2 TRBJ2-5 TRBV19 TGTGCCAGTAGATCATCTAGCGGGGGGATACAAGAGACCCAGTACTTC CASRSSSGGIQETQYF
NA TRBD2 TRBJ2-1 TRBV3-1/TRBV3-2 TGTGCCAGCAGCCAAACGTATAGCGGGGGGGCGGGTGAGCAGTTCTTC CASSQTYSGGAGEQFF
NA NA TRBJ2-5 TRBV18 TGTGCCAGCTCACCACTCAGAGAGACCCAGTACTTC CASSPLRETQYF
once TRBD1 TRBJ2-5 TRBV3-1/TRBV3-2 TGTGCCAGCAGCCGAAGGACAGGGATAATTAGCGAGACCCAGTACTTC CASSRRTGIISETQYF
once TRBD2 TRBJ2-7 TRBV19 TGTGCCAGTAGTATTGAACTAGCGGGAGGGCCGGGTTACGAGCAGTACTTC CASSIELAGGPGYEQYF
NA NA TRBJ2-7 TRBV6-5 TGTGCCAGCAGTTTTGATCGCGGGACCACCTACGAGCAGTACTTC CASSFDRGTTYEQYF
few TRBD1 TRBJ1-2 TRBV29-1 TGCAGCGGAGGGACAGGACATGGCTACACCTTC CSGGTGHGYTF
NA NA TRBJ2-1 TRBV20-1 TGCAGTGCAACTAGCTACAATGAGCAGTTCTTC CSATSYNEQFF
NA NA TRBJ2-7 TRBV28 TGTGCCAGCAGTTTGACCATCACAGACGACGAGCAGTACTTC CASSLTITDDEQYF
NA NA TRBJ2-2 TRBV6-2/TRBV6-3 TGTGCCAGCAGTTACCGTCAGGGAATCGGGGAGCTGTTTTTT CASSYRQGIGELFF
NA TRBD1 TRBJ1-1 TRBV5-4 TGTGCCAGCAGAGACAGGGTTCAATGGACTGAAGCTTTCTTT CASRDRVQWTEAFF
NA NA TRBJ1-1 TRBV9 TGTGCCAGCAGCGCTGCCCTTGGTGGGGGCACCACTGAAGCTTTCTTT CASSAALGGGTTEAFF
NA NA TRBJ2-7 TRBV6-5 TGTGCCAGCAGGAGAGCGACGGAGTCCTACGAGCAGTACTTC CASRRATESYEQYF
once NA TRBJ2-2 TRBV3-1/TRBV3-2 TGTGCCAGCAGGCGTTCGGGGAACACCGGGGAGCTGTTTTTT CASRRSGNTGELFF
NA TRBD1 TRBJ1-2 TRBV5-1 TGCGCCAGCAGCTACGGACAGGTCGCTAACTATGGCTACACCTTC CASSYGQVANYGYTF
NA NA TRBJ1-2 TRBV7-9 TGTGCCAGCAGCCCCGGTATGAGAGATTCCTATGGCTACACCTTC CASSPGMRDSYGYTF
NA NA TRBJ2-3 TRBV4-2 TGTGCCAGCAGCCGGGGCGAACGCACAGATACGCAGTATTTT CASSRGERTDTQYF
NA TRBD1 TRBJ1-6 TRBV7-9 TGTGCCAGCAGCTACACAGGGGCGCTAGATTCACCCCTCCACTTT CASSYTGALDSPLHF
NA NA TRBJ2-2 TRBV7-8 TGTGCCAGCAGCTTAGTGCAGGGTCCCGGGGAGCTGTTTTTT CASSLVQGPGELFF
NA NA TRBJ2-7 TRBV28 TGTGCCAGCAGTTTCGGGGTAGAGGCCTACGAGCAGTACTTC CASSFGVEAYEQYF
NA NA TRBJ1-1 TRBV18 TGTGCCAGCTCCCTACAGGGAGTTAACACTGAAGCTTTCTTT CASSLQGVNTEAFF
NA NA TRBJ1-5 TRBV6-5 TGTGCCAGCAGTACCCGTGGACTCGGGTCACAGCCCCAGCATTTT CASSTRGLGSQPQHF
NA NA TRBJ1-6 TRBV6-5 TGTGCCAGCAGAACCAAGGGGGTTAATTCACCCCTCCACTTT CASRTKGVNSPLHF
NA NA TRBJ1-5 TRBV5-1 TGCGCCAGCAGCGCCGACGGGGGTCAGCCCCAGCATTTT CASSADGGQPQHF
NA NA TRBJ1-1 TRBV28 TGTGCCAGCAGACGAACGACAGAGAACACTGAAGCTTTCTTT CASRRTTENTEAFF
NA NA TRBJ1-5 TRBV28 TGTGCCAGCAGTTTAGGGCAATCAGGTCAGCCCCAGCATTTT CASSLGQSGQPQHF
NA NA TRBJ2-7 TRBV21-1 TGTGCCAGCAGCAAACGGACTAGCGGCACCTACGAGCAGTACTTC CASSKRTSGTYEQYF
NA NA TRBJ2-7 TRBV10-2 TGCGCCAGCAGTGAGTTGGGGGGTAGTTACGAGCAGTACTTC CASSELGGSYEQYF
NA TRBD1 TRBJ2-3 TRBV5-1 TGCGCCAGCAGCTTGGCCCGCGCCGGGACAGGGGGCACAGATACGCAGTATTTT CASSLARAGTGGTDTQYF
NA TRBD2 TRBJ2-7 TRBV7-9 TGTGCCAGCAGCCCCGAAGGCGGGAGGGCCTGGGAGCAGTACTTC CASSPEGGRAWEQYF
NA NA TRBJ1-1 TRBV3-1/TRBV3-2 TGTGCCAGCGACGGGGGGACTGAAGCTTTCTTT CASDGGTEAFF
NA NA TRBJ2-3 TRBV7-2 TGTGCCAGCAGCGAACGGGACTCCACAGATACGCAGTATTTT CASSERDSTDTQYF
once TRBD1 TRBJ2-2 TRBV25-1 TGTGCCAGCAGTGACCGGGACAGGGGGCGGTATACCGGGGAGCTGTTTTTT CASSDRDRGRYTGELFF
NA NA TRBJ2-5 TRBV27 TGTGCCAGCAGTTTTCAGGGTTTACAGACCCAGTACTTC CASSFQGLQTQYF
NA NA TRBJ2-1 TRBV3-1/TRBV3-2 TGTGCCAGCAGCCAAGATCTCTGGCGGGTAAACTCCTACAATGAGCAGTTCTTC CASSQDLWRVNSYNEQFF
NA TRBD1 TRBJ1-2 TRBV5-6 TGTGCCAGCAGCGGGGGACAGGGGGTGAACTACTATGGCTACACCTTC CASSGGQGVNYYGYTF
NA NA TRBJ1-1 TRBV7-6 TGTGCCAGCAGCTTAAAAGCCAACACTGAAGCTTTCTTT CASSLKANTEAFF
NA NA TRBJ1-4 TRBV5-4 TGTGCCAGCAGTTCGACTGCCGCAACTAATGAAAAACTGTTTTTT CASSSTAATNEKLFF
NA NA TRBJ1-1 TRBV5-1 TGCGCCAGCAGCTCGCCGACAGGGAACACTGAAGCTTTCTTT CASSSPTGNTEAFF
NA NA TRBJ2-2 TRBV9 TGTGCCAGCAGCGACGAGGGGCGGGGCACCGGGGAGCTGTTTTTT CASSDEGRGTGELFF
NA NA TRBJ1-5 TRBV6-5 TGTGCCAGCTCAGACAGCCGTTTTAGCAATCAGCCCCAGCATTTT CASSDSRFSNQPQHF
NA NA TRBJ2-5 TRBV7-3 TGTGCCAGCAGCCGCGGCCGAGGGAGAGAGACCCAGTACTTC CASSRGRGRETQYF
NA TRBD1 TRBJ2-5 TRBV14 TGTGCCAGCAGCCCCGACAGGGGCTGGGAGACCCAGTACTTC CASSPDRGWETQYF
NA NA TRBJ1-4 TRBV15 TGTGCCACCAGCAGAGGAGGGTTAGGAAATGAAAAACTGTTTTTT CATSRGGLGNEKLFF
few TRBD2 TRBJ2-7 TRBV2 TGTGCCAGCCGTAGCGGGAGTAGTTCCTACGAGCAGTACTTC CASRSGSSSYEQYF
few NA TRBJ1-1 TRBV7-9 TGTGCCAGCAGCGCCCCAGGGGTTGACACTGAAGCTTTCTTT CASSAPGVDTEAFF
NA TRBD1 TRBJ1-2 TRBV2 TGTGCCAGGGGGACAGGGGGCTTTTATGGCTACACCTTC CARGTGGFYGYTF
NA NA TRBJ1-2 TRBV27 TGTGCCAGCAGTTTATCTCCGGGACAACCCCATGGCTACACCTTC CASSLSPGQPHGYTF
NA NA TRBJ1-1 TRBV9 TGTGCCAGCAGCGTAAGGGCAGGGCGGACTGAAGCTTTCTTT CASSVRAGRTEAFF
NA NA TRBJ2-7 TRBV2 TGTGCCAGCAGTGAATTACGGCAGGTCGGGAAGGACGAGCAGTACTTC CASSELRQVGKDEQYF
NA TRBD1 TRBJ1-2 TRBV7-9 TGTGCCAGCAGCTCGGGACAGGGAAAGGACGGCTACACCTTC CASSSGQGKDGYTF